The 18 T cell receptor beta chains given below trace back to one sample, sequenced in a study of T cells in Graves' hyperthyroidism and ophthalmopathy. TCR beta CDR3 regions were amplified from RNA transcripts. Researchers ran a first-round RT-PCR on the TCR CDR3 using the HTBI primer set. A single record per CDR3 protein comes from TCRdb applying MiXCR to the multiplex PCR reads. The data show more than 350,000 distinct CDR3 sequences, about 18% seen once. Sequenced input: blood. These receptors originate from a woman aged 25 to 39 with Graves' hyperthyroidism that later progressed to Graves' ophthalmopathy.

This clonotype came up many times. This sequence joins TRBV2 and TRBJ1-5; D may be TRBD1 (5 bases). CDR3 length equals 15 residues. Trimming took off 2 bases at V and 2 bases at J, with 10 bases between the two ends. Germline V gene sequence: CDR1 SNHLY, CDR2 FYNNEI. The CDR3 nucleotides are TGTGCCAGCAGTGAAAGGTGGGGGGGCAATCAGCCCCAGCATTTT. Translating gives CASSERWGGNQPQHF.

The chain recombines TRBV4-1 with TRBJ2-7; possibly TRBD2 for D (8 bases). Germline V gives CDR1 MGHRA, CDR2 YSYEKL. Trimming left V 4 bases short and J 3 bases short, with 16 bases between. The CDR3 extends over 15 amino acids. CDR3: CASSPATGTSYEQYF. The CDR3 region has the DNA TGCGCCAGCAGCCCCGCGACAGGGACTAGCTACGAGCAGTACTTC.

This clonotype was detected many times. The chain couples TRBV2 to TRBJ2-7; D possibly corresponds to TRBD1 (5 bases). This CDR3 is 12 amino acids long. Germline V gene sequence: CDR1 SNHLY, CDR2 FYNNEI. V shed 6 bases and J shed 5 bases, with 11 bases lying between them. The CDR3 loop reads CASRTGANEQYF. CDR3 coding DNA: TGTGCCAGCAGAACAGGAGCCAACGAGCAGTACTTC.

This clonotype appeared many times. The chain is built from TRBV20-1 and TRBJ1-3; the D is unclear. Germline values: CDR1 DFQATT, CDR2 SNEGSKA (reference sequence). CDR3 length: 13 residues. The V end lost 6 bases, the J end lost 0 bases, and 9 bases lay between the germline ends. This CDR3 reads CSAPESSGNTIYF. CDR3 DNA sequence: TGCAGTGCCCCAGAGTCCTCTGGAAACACCATATATTTT.

This clonotype was seen only a few times. The J gene is TRBJ1-5, the V gene TRBV9; possibly TRBD1 for D (5 bases). CDR3 length: 14 amino acids. Trimming shortened V by 4 bases and J by 5 bases, and 13 bases separated the two germline ends. CDR1 is SGDLS, CDR2 YYNGEE, per germline. The CDR3 spells CASSPADTDQPQHF. In DNA form, the CDR3 reads TGTGCCAGCAGCCCCGCGGACACGGATCAGCCCCAGCATTTT.

This clonotype was counted at least ten times. The CDR3 here is CSALDREGLGETQYF. The CDR3 DNA reads as TGCAGTGCTTTGGACAGGGAAGGGCTGGGGGAGACCCAGTACTTC. The chain couples TRBV20-1 to TRBJ2-5, with 8 nucleotides matching TRBD1. CDR3 length: 15 residues. Germline CDR1 reads DFQATT; CDR2 reads SNEGSKA (reference sequence). V shed 5 bases, J shed 5 bases, and the junction held 13 bases outside the gene matches.

This clonotype was observed at least ten times. This CDR3 is CASSQNREGGGYTF. In nucleotides, the CDR3 is TGTGCCAGCAGTCAGAACAGGGAGGGGGGTGGCTACACCTTC. The chain combines TRBV2 with TRBJ1-2; D may be TRBD1 (6 bases). CDR3 length equals 14 residues. Trimming took 5 bases from V and 7 from J, leaving 17 bases between them. Germline lookup yields CDR1 SNHLY and CDR2 FYNNEI. The whole variable domain, filled in from reference TRBV2 and TRBJ1-2, reads EPEVTQTPSHQVTQMGQEVILRCVPISNHLYFYWYRQILGQKVEFLVSFYNNEISEKSEIFDDQFSVERPDGSNFTLKIRSTKLEDSAMYFCASSQNREGGGYTFGSGTRLTVV.

This clonotype appeared many times. This sequence joins TRBV27 and TRBJ2-1; 7 nucleotides match TRBD1. This CDR3 region has 14 residues. Germline loops: CDR1 MNHEY, CDR2 SMNVEV (reference sequence). V trimming: 3 bases; J trimming: 10 bases; junction bases outside the gene matches: 9. CDR3 region: CASSLPGQRYEQFF. CDR3 DNA sequence: TGTGCCAGCAGTTTGCCGGGACAGAGGTACGAGCAGTTCTTC.

This clonotype was recorded at least ten times. The CDR3 sequence is CASSGTGGLHSGNTIYF. The CDR3 nucleotides are TGTGCCAGCAGCGGGACAGGGGGCCTCCACTCTGGAAACACCATATATTTT. The gene calls are TRBV9 and TRBJ1-3, with TRBD1 identical over 11 bases. In germline, CDR1 is SGDLS, CDR2 YYNGEE. This CDR3 comprises 17 residues. The trim removed 3 bases at V and 0 bases at J, leaving 5 bases unmatched.

In this sample, this clonotype turned up many times. V usage is TRBV7-2 and J usage is TRBJ2-5, with unresolved D. This CDR3 has 14 amino acids. Trimming stripped 4 bases from V and 2 bases from J, with 11 bases between. Germline CDR1 is SGHTA and CDR2 is FQGNSA. The CDR3 loop is CASSSPPIQETQYF. The CDR3, as DNA: TGTGCCAGCAGCTCCCCGCCAATTCAAGAGACCCAGTACTTC.

This rearrangement joins TRBV12-3 or TRBV12-4 to TRBJ2-1, with 9 positions matching TRBD1. The CDR3 totals 12 residues. J gave up 9 bases and V 10 bases, and 7 bases lay outside the gene matches. The chain's CDR3 is CAITTGGGEQFF. The CDR3 DNA reads TGTGCCATTACGACAGGGGGGGGTGAGCAGTTCTTC.

This clonotype was seen more than once but under ten times. This sequence joins TRBV6-5 and TRBJ1-2, with 7 bases fitting TRBD1. V gave up 2 bases and J gave up 2 bases; unmatched junction bases: 8. The CDR3 is 16 residues long. Germline assignment: CDR1 MNHEY and CDR2 SVGAGI. This chain's CDR3 is CASSYTKKTGNYGYTF. The CDR3 nucleotides read TGTGCCAGCAGTTACACGAAAAAGACAGGGAACTATGGCTACACCTTC.

The chain links TRBV19 to TRBJ2-5, with 9 positions matching TRBD1. The J segment lost 1 base and the V segment lost 1 base, leaving 13 bases of the junction unmatched. CDR1 and CDR2 (germline): LNHDA, SQIVND (reference sequence). This CDR3 spans 19 amino acids. The CDR3 is CASSIVRGTGSPLQETQYF. The CDR3 DNA sequence: TGTGCCAGTAGTATAGTACGCGGGACAGGGTCACCTCTCCAAGAGACCCAGTACTTC.

This clonotype was detected ten times or more. This rearrangement joins TRBV28 to TRBJ2-5; 7 bases align to TRBD1. This CDR3 has 16 amino acids. J lost 1 base, V lost 8 bases, and 13 bases had no gene match. CDR1 MDHEN and CDR2 SYDVKM come from the germline V gene. CDR3: CASSRSWDSPQETQYF. CDR3 in DNA: TGTGCCAGCTCTAGGTCCTGGGACAGCCCCCAAGAGACCCAGTACTTC.

In this sample, this clonotype turned up a few times. The chain employs TRBV19 and TRBJ1-5; 10 bases agree with TRBD1. Germline V gene data show CDR1 as LNHDA and CDR2 as SQIVND (reference sequence). Trimming removed 7 bases from V and 7 bases from J; junction bases left unmatched: 4. This CDR3 has 13 amino acids. Here the CDR3 reads CASIRTGGQPQHF. The CDR3 nucleotides read TGTGCCAGTATAAGGACAGGGGGACAGCCCCAGCATTTT.

This clonotype has at least ten counts. The chain employs TRBV3-1 and TRBJ2-1; D is unresolved. The CDR3 totals 14 residues. Trimming left V 1 base short and J 6 bases short, with 10 bases between. CDR1 and CDR2 from the germline V gene are LGHDT and YNNKEL (reference sequence). DNA of the CDR3: TGTGCCAGCAGCCAAGTTTCGGGTCCCAATGAGCAGTTCTTC. It yields the protein CASSQVSGPNEQFF.

This clonotype was seen a few times. This rearrangement joins TRBV18 to TRBJ2-3; D is unresolved. The germline CDR1 and CDR2 sequences are KGHSH and LQKENI. The germline V and J ends were trimmed by 4 bases and 3 bases, with 8 bases remaining between them. This CDR3 region has 13 residues. CDR3 DNA: TGTGCCAGCTCACAAGGGCCTACAGATACGCAGTATTTT. Translated: CASSQGPTDTQYF.

This clonotype was counted many times. This chain joins TRBV7-2 and TRBJ2-3; a possible D gene is TRBD2 (6 bases). Germline loops: CDR1 SGHTA, CDR2 FQGNSA. CDR3 length: 13 residues. Trimming took 7 bases from V and 2 from J, leaving 10 bases between them. CDR3 region: CASMDYLTDTQYF. DNA for the CDR3: TGTGCCAGCATGGACTACCTCACAGATACGCAGTATTTT.